These 4 T cell receptor beta chains were sequenced from one sample in a study of blood T cell repertoires in COVID-19. Only in-frame clones appear in the TCRdb table, and some are missing; sequencing was by immunoSEQ multiplex PCR. The table includes approximately 240,000 clones, roughly 82% detected once. The sequenced sample was peripheral blood. These receptors were taken from a woman of 80 years or more with active or convalescent COVID-19.

The rearrangement joins TRBV18 to TRBJ2-7; D may be TRBD2 (5 bases). The germline V gene encodes CDR1 KGHSH and CDR2 LQKENI. Deletions cut 3 bases from V and 7 bases from J, with 16 bases between. CDR3 length: 14 amino acids. This CDR3 is CASSPTRDYGEQYF. Here the CDR3 DNA reads TGTGCCAGCTCACCTACCCGGGATTATGGGGAGCAGTACTTC.

The V gene is TRBV19, the J gene TRBJ1-5, with D hard to call. Germline-derived CDR1 and CDR2 are LNHDA and SQIVND (reference sequence). Trimming shortened V by 5 bases and J by 7 bases, and 6 bases separated the two germline ends. The CDR3 has 11 amino acids. The chain's CDR3 is CASSSGQPQHF. DNA for the CDR3: TGTGCCAGTAGTTCGGGGCAGCCCCAGCATTTT. Variable domain in full (rest from reference TRBV19 and TRBJ1-5): DGGITQSPKYLFRKEGQNVTLSCEQNLNHDAMYWYRQDPGQGLRLIYYSQIVNDFQKGDIAEGYSVSREKKESFPLTVTSAQKNPTAFYLCASSSGQPQHFGDGTRLSIL.

This clone was counted a few times. This chain joins TRBV7-9 and TRBJ2-1; the match to TRBD2 covers 7 bases. The CDR3 consists of 12 residues. Germline values: CDR1 SEHNR, CDR2 FQNEAQ (reference sequence). V trimming: 7 bases; J trimming: 9 bases; junction bases outside the gene matches: 6. The CDR3 here is CASNPWGGEQFF. CDR3 nucleotides: TGTGCCAGCAACCCTTGGGGGGGTGAGCAGTTCTTC.

Here the CDR3 DNA reads TGTGCCATCACCCAGATTTCTACCTTC. This codes for CAITQISTF. The gene calls are TRBV10-3 and TRBJ1-2, with no clear D. Deletions cut 7 bases from V and 14 bases from J, with 11 bases between. This CDR3 is built from 9 residues. Germline loops: CDR1 ENHRY, CDR2 SYGVKD.